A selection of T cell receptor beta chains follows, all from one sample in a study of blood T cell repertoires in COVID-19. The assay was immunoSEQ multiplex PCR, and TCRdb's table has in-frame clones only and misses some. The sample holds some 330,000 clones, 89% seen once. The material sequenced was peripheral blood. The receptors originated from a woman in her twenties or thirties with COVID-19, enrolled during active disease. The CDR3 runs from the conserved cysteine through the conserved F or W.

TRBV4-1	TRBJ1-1	CASSPGQGFSEAFF
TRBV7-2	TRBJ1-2	CASSLRQNYGYTF
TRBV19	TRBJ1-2	CASIDGVNYGYTF
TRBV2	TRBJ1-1	CASSEANVRRKNTEAFF
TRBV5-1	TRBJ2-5	CASSQPGLAETQYF
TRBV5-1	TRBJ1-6	CASSHGTGVSSPLHF
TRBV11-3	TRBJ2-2	CASSSSDRGAGGELFF
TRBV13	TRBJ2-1	CASSSQVGTGDSLAGGADEQFF
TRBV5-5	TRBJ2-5	CASSLTGGLYETQYF
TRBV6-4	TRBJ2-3	CASSETSGGTDTQYF
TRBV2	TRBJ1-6	CASRPQFGSPLHF
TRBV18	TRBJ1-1	CASSEGQVDTEAFF
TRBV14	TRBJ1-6	CASSQSRVHSPLHF
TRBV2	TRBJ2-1	CASSEQTGEWSEQFF
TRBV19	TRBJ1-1	CASSPWGGPRGTEAFF
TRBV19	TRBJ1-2	CASSRSDLGDNYGYTF
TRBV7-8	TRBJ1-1	CASRRGRTVTEAFF
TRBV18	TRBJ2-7	CASSPQSDSLLGEQYF
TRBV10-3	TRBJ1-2	CAITDRGTRGYTF
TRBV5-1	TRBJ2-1	CASSLAVNPPDEQFF
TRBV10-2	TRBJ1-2	CASSGTANYGYTF
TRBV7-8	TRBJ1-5	CASSLAGREPQHF
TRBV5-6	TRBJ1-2	CASSPRGQGAYGYTF
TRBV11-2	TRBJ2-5	CASSMTGSQETQYF
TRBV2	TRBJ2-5	CASSERSGVARKETQYF
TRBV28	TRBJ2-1	CASSPRGRGPYNEQFF
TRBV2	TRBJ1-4	CASSVTGRAINEKLFF
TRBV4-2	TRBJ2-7	CASSQEIETLPLEQYF
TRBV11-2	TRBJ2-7	CASSLASGRNYEQYF
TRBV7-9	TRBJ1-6	CASSWARGRDSPLHF
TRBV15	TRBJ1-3	CATSSFTGSGGNTIYF
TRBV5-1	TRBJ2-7	CASRTRLAESYEQYF
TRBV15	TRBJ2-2	CATSRYRGTGELFF
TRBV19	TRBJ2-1	CASSMAGGGEQFF
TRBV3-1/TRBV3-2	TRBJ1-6	CASSPDTSGSNSPLHF
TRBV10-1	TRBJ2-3	CASSRQGVPDTQYF
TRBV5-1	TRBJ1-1	CASSSNRGTEAFF
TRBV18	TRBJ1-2	CASSPQEQGAIGYGYTF
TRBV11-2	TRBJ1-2	CASSLVQGGGGYTF
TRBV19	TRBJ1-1	CASSRQIGFEAFF
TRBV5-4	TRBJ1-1	CASSLQTNTEAFF
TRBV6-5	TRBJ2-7	CASNAGGYEQYF
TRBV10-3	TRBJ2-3	CAISDFGPRDSRQYF
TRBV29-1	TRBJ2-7	CSVVGVRGRDEQYF
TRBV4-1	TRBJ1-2	CASSLLTGTGSNGYTF
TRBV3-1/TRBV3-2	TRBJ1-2	CASSQGRTGLGYTF
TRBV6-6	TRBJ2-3	CASSPNRQGAGTDTQYF
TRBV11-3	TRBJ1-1	CASSRRGVFTEAFF
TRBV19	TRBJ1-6	CASTNLGSPLHF